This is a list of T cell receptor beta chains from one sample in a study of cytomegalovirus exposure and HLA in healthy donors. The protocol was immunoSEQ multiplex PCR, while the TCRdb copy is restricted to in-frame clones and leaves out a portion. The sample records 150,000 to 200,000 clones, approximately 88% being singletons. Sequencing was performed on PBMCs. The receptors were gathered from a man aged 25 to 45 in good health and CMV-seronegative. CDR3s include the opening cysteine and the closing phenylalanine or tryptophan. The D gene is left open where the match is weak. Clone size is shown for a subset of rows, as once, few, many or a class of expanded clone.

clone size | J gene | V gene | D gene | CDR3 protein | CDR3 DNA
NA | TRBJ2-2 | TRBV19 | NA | CASSIGAPGELFF | TGTGCCAGTAGTATAGGGGCCCCCGGGGAGCTGTTTTTT
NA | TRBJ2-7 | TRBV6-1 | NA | CASRDRAYEQYF | TGTGCCAGCAGGGACAGAGCCTACGAGCAGTACTTC
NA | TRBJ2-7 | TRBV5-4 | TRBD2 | CASSAGGFSYEQYF | TGTGCCAGCAGCGCCGGGGGGTTCTCCTACGAGCAGTACTTC
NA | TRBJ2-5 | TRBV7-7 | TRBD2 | CASSWGGKTQYF | TGTGCTAGCAGCTGGGGGGGAAAGACCCAGTACTTC
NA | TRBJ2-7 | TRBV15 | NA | CATSRSGHAPGEQYF | TGTGCCACCAGCAGATCCGGACATGCTCCCGGCGAGCAGTACTTC
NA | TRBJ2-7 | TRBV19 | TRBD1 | CASRPDRSTLIEQYF | TGTGCCAGTAGGCCGGACAGGTCGACCCTCATCGAGCAGTACTTC
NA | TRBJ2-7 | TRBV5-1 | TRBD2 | CASSSGLAGPSTIEQYF | TGCGCCAGCAGCTCCGGACTAGCGGGTCCTTCCACGATTGAGCAGTACTTC
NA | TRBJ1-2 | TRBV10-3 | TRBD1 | CAISSGQTIYPYGYTF | TGTGCCATCAGTTCGGGACAGACCATATACCCCTATGGCTACACCTTC
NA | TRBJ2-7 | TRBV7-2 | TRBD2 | CASSLALGGGEQYF | TGTGCCAGCAGCTTAGCGCTGGGCGGGGGCGAGCAGTACTTC
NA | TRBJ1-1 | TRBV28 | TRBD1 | CASSSGQGLNTEAFF | TGTGCCAGCAGTTCGGGACAGGGGTTGAACACTGAAGCTTTCTTT
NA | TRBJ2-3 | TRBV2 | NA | CASSDGQGTDTQYF | TGTGCCAGCAGTGACGGTCAGGGAACAGATACGCAGTATTTT
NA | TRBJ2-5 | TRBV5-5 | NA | CASSSRGGRIQETQYF | TGTGCCAGCAGCAGCAGGGGCGGGAGAATTCAAGAGACCCAGTACTTC
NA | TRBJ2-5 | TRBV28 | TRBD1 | CASTPPGQGKETQYF | TGTGCCAGCACCCCACCCGGACAGGGGAAAGAGACCCAGTACTTC
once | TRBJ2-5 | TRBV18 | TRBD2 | CASSPGLAGLQETQYF | TGTGCCAGCTCACCTGGACTAGCGGGCCTCCAAGAGACCCAGTACTTC
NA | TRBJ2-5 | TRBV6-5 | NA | CASRGVKETQYF | TGTGCCAGCAGAGGGGTGAAAGAGACCCAGTACTTC
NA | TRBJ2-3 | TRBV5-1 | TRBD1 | CASSFRGQPYADTQYF | TGCGCCAGCAGCTTTAGGGGACAGCCATACGCAGATACGCAGTATTTT
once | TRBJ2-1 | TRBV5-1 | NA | CASSLSLFNEQFF | TGCGCCAGCAGCTTGTCACTTTTCAATGAGCAGTTCTTC
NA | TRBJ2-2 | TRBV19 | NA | CASSINQNVLANTGELFF | TGTGCCAGTAGTATAAACCAGAACGTGCTCGCGAACACCGGGGAGCTGTTTTTT
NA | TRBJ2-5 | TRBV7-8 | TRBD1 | CASSLYKVALGQGQETQYF | TGTGCCAGCAGCTTATATAAAGTCGCCCTGGGACAGGGGCAGGAGACCCAGTACTTC
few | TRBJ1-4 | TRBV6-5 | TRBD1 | CASRRTGGNEKLFF | TGTGCCAGCAGGCGGACAGGGGGAAATGAAAAACTGTTTTTT
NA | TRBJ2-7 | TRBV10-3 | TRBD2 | CAISEGKASGRATYEQYF | TGTGCCATCAGTGAAGGAAAGGCGAGCGGGAGGGCCACCTACGAGCAGTACTTC
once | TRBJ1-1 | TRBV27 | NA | CASSLRSGAGYGEAFF | TGTGCCAGCAGTTTAAGGAGCGGGGCGGGGTACGGTGAAGCTTTCTTT
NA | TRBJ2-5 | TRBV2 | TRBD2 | CASSETGGTQYF | TGTGCCAGCAGTGAGACGGGAGGGACCCAGTACTTC
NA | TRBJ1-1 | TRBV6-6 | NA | CASSYFRTMNTEAFF | TGTGCCAGCAGTTACTTCCGTACAATGAACACTGAAGCTTTCTTT
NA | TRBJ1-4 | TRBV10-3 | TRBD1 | CAISGQGSFEKLFF | TGTGCCATCAGCGGACAGGGGAGTTTTGAAAAACTGTTTTTT
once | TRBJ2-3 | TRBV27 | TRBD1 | CASSHRGTDTQYF | TGTGCCAGCAGCCACAGGGGTACAGATACGCAGTATTTT
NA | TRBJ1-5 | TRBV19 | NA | CASMSRDGSNQPQHF | TGTGCCAGTATGTCGAGGGATGGTAGCAATCAGCCCCAGCATTTT
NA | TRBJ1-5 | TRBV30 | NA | CAWSGAKVANQPQHF | TGTGCCTGGAGTGGGGCGAAGGTCGCAAATCAGCCCCAGCATTTT
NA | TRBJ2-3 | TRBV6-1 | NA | CASSLSSDSADTQYF | TGTGCCAGCAGCCTATCTAGCGATAGCGCAGATACGCAGTATTTT
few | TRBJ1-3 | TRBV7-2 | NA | CASSLGGGGNTIYF | TGTGCCAGCAGCTTAGGTGGGGGAGGTAACACCATATATTTT
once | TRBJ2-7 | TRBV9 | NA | CASSVATGDSYEQYF | TGTGCCAGCAGCGTAGCGACAGGAGACTCCTACGAGCAGTACTTC
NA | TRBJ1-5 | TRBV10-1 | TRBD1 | CASSRPDREDSNQPQHF | TGCGCCAGCAGCCGACCGGACAGGGAAGATAGCAATCAGCCCCAGCATTTT
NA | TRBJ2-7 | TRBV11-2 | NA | CASSSARGILGAYEQYF | TGTGCCAGCAGCTCCGCCCGGGGCATCCTGGGGGCTTACGAGCAGTACTTC
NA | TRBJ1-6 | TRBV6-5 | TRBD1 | CASSYWSGQINSPLHF | TGTGCCAGCAGTTACTGGTCGGGACAGATTAATTCACCCCTCCACTTT
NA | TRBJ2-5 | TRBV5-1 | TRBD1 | CASSLEGAPLETQYF | TGCGCCAGCAGCTTGGAGGGGGCCCCATTAGAGACCCAGTACTTC
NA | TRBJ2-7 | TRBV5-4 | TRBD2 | CASSLTSGLRSGEQYF | TGTGCCAGCAGCTTGACTAGCGGGCTCCGCTCGGGCGAGCAGTACTTC
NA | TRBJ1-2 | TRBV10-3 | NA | CAISEVQAYGYTF | TGTGCCATCAGTGAGGTCCAGGCCTATGGCTACACCTTC
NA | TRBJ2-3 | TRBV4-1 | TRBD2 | CASSQFGAGALDTQYF | TGCGCCAGCAGCCAATTTGGGGCGGGAGCGTTGGATACGCAGTATTTT
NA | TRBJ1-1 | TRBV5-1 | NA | CASRAQSGNTEAFF | TGCGCCAGCAGGGCTCAGTCAGGGAACACTGAAGCTTTCTTT
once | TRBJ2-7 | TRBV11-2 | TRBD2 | CASSQAGGHYEQYF | TGTGCCAGCAGCCAAGCGGGAGGGCACTACGAGCAGTACTTC
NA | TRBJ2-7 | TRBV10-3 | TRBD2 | CAISESGGVYEQYF | TGTGCCATCAGTGAGTCGGGGGGGGTCTACGAGCAGTACTTC
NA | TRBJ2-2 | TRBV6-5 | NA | CASTEQGEGTGELFF | TGTGCCAGCACCGAACAGGGGGAGGGCACCGGGGAGCTGTTTTTT
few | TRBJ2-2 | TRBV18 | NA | CASSPRAPLTGELFF | TGTGCCAGCTCACCACGGGCTCCGCTAACCGGGGAGCTGTTTTTT
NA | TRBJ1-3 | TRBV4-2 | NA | CASSQRPGAGGNTIYF | TGTGCCAGCAGCCAACGACCAGGGGCCGGTGGAAACACCATATATTTT
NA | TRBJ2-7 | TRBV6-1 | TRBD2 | CASSLSGGRYEQYF | TGTGCCAGCAGCTTAAGCGGGGGGCGATACGAGCAGTACTTC
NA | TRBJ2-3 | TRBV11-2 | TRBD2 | CASSFSGGVSTDTQYF | TGTGCCAGCAGCTTTAGCGGGGGGGTCAGCACAGATACGCAGTATTTT
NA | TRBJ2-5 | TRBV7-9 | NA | CASSSHMYQETQYF | TGTGCCAGCAGCTCCCACATGTACCAAGAGACCCAGTACTTC
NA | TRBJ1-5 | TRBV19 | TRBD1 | CASSTTRTGKNSNQPQHF | TGTGCCAGTAGTACCACGAGGACAGGGAAAAATAGCAATCAGCCCCAGCATTTT
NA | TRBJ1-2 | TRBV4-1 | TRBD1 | CASSLPQQGAEYGYTF | TGCGCCAGCAGCCTCCCCCAACAGGGGGCAGAGTATGGCTACACCTTC
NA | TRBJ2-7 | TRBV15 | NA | CATSRMLVYEYF | TGTGCCACCAGCAGAATGTTGGTCTACGAATACTTC
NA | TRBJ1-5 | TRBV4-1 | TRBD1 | CASSQTQDRYSNQPQHF | TGCGCCAGCAGCCAAACCCAGGACAGGTATAGCAATCAGCCCCAGCATTTT
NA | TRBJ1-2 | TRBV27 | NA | CASSLYGGPRGYTF | TGTGCCAGCAGTTTATACGGGGGGCCGCGTGGCTACACCTTC
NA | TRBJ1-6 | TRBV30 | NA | CAWSKDTGFNSPLHF | TGTGCCTGGAGTAAAGATACAGGCTTTAATTCACCCCTCCACTTT
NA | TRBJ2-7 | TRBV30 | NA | CAWSGDTGIRGYEQYF | TGTGCCTGGAGTGGGGATACAGGGATTCGAGGGTACGAGCAGTACTTC
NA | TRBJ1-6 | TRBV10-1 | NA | CASRFNSLGEDNSPLHF | TGCGCCAGCAGGTTCAATTCCTTGGGGGAGGATAATTCACCCCTCCACTTT
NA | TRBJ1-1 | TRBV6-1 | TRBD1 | CASRTGASPMAEAFF | TGTGCCAGCAGAACAGGGGCGAGCCCTATGGCTGAAGCTTTCTTT
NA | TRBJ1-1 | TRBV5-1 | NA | CASSRDSNTEAFF | TGCGCCAGCAGTCGGGACTCGAACACTGAAGCTTTCTTT
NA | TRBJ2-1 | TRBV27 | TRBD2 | CASRRLAEYNEQFF | TGTGCCAGCAGACGACTAGCGGAATACAATGAGCAGTTCTTC
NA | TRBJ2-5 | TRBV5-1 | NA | CASSPVQGQETQYF | TGCGCCAGCAGCCCGGTACAGGGCCAAGAGACCCAGTACTTC